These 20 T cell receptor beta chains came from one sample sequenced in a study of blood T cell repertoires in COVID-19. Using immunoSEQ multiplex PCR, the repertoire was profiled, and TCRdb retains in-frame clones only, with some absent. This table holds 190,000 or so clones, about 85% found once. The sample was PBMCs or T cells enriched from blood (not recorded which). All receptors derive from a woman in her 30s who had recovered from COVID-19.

CDR3 bases: TGCGCCAGCAGCTTACAGGGGTCAAATGAAAAACTGTTTTTT. Protein: CASSLQGSNEKLFF. The V and J genes are TRBV5-1 and TRBJ1-4, with TRBD1 matching 7 bases. With V trimmed by 2 bases and J by 5 bases, 3 bases remained unmatched. CDR3 length: 14 residues. Germline V gene data show CDR1 as SGHRS and CDR2 as YFSETQ.

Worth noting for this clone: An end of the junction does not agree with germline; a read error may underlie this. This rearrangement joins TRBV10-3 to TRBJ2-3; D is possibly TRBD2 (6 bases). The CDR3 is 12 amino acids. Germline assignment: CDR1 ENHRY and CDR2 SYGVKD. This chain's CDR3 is CAISGGLGGWHF. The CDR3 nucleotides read TGTGCCATCAGTGGGGGACTTGGTGGTTGGCATTTT.

CDR3 sequence reads: CASSLYQRNSYNEQFF. The CDR3 bases are TGTGCCAGCAGTTTATATCAGCGGAATTCCTACAATGAGCAGTTCTTC. The rearrangement links TRBV27 to TRBJ2-1, with a tentative D call TRBD2 (5 bases). This CDR3 comprises 16 residues. V was pared by 1 base and J by 1 base, with 11 bases between. Germline CDR1 reads MNHEY; CDR2 reads SMNVEV (reference sequence).

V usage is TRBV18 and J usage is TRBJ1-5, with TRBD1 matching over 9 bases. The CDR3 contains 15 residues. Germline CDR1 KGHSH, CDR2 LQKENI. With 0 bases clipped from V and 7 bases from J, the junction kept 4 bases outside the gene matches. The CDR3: CASSPPGQGVQPQHF. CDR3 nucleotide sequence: TGTGCCAGCTCACCACCGGGACAGGGTGTCCAGCCCCAGCATTTT.

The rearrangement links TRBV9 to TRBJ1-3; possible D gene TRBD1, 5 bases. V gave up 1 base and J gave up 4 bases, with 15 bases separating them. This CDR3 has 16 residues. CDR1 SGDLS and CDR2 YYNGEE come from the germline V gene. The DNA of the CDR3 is TGTGCCAGCAGCGTACAGGACACCCTGAGGGGAAACACCATATATTTT. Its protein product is CASSVQDTLRGNTIYF.

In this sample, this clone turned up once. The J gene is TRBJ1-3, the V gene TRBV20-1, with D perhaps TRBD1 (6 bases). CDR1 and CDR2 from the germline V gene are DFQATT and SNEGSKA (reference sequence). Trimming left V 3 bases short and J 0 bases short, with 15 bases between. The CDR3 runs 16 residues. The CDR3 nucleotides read TGCAGTGCTAGTTACCGGGACACCGTCTCTGGAAACACCATATATTTT. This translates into CSASYRDTVSGNTIYF.

CDR3 DNA sequence: TGTGCCATCAGGACGGGAGAGAGCTCCTACGAGCAGTACTTC. This codes for CAIRTGESSYEQYF. The chain combines TRBV10-3 with TRBJ2-7, with a possible D match to TRBD2 (6 bases). Germline V CDR1 and CDR2: ENHRY, SYGVKD. The ends were cut back, 6 bases at V and 0 bases at J, with 12 bases in the middle. The CDR3 is made up of 14 amino acids.

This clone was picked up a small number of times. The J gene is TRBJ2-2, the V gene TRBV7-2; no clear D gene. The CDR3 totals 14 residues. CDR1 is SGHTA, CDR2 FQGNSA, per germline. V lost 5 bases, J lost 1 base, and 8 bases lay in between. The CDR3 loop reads CASSPLLNTGELFF. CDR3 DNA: TGTGCCAGCAGCCCACTACTGAACACCGGGGAGCTGTTTTTT.

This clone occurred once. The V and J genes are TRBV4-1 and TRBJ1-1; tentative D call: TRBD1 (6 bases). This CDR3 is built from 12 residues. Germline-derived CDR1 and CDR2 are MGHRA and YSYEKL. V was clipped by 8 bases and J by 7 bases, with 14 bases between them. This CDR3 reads CASFSGGLEAFF. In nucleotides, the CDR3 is TGCGCCAGCTTTTCGGGGGGGCTTGAAGCTTTCTTT.

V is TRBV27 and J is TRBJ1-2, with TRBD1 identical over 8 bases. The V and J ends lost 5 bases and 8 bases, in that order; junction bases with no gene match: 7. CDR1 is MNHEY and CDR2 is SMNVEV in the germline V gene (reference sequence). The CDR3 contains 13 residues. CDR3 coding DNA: TGTGCCAGCAGTCCCGGGACAGGTGGAGGCTACACCTTC. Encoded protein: CASSPGTGGGYTF.

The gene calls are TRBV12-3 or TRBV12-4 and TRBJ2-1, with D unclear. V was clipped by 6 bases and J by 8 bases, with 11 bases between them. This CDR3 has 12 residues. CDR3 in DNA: TGTGCCAGCAGCCAGAACGCGGATGAGCAGTTCTTC. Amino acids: CASSQNADEQFF.

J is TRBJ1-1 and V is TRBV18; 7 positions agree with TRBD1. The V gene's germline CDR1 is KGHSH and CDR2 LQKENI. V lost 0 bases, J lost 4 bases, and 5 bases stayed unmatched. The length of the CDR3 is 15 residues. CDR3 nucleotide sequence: TGTGCCAGCTCACCACCCCAAGGACAGGCCACTGAAGCTTTCTTT. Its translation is CASSPPQGQATEAFF.

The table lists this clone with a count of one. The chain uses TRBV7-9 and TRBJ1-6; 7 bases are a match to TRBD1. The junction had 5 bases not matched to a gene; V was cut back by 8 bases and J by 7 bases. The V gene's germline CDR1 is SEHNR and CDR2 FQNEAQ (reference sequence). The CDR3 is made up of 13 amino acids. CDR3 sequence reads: CASDRVRNSPLHF. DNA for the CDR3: TGTGCCAGCGACAGGGTTCGGAATTCACCCCTCCACTTT.

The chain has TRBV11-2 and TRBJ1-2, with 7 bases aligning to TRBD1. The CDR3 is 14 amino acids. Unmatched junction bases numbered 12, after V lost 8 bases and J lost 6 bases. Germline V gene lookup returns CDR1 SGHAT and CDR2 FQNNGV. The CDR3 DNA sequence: TGTGCCAGCTCCTTTAGGGGGCGTACAGATGGCTACACCTTC. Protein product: CASSFRGRTDGYTF.

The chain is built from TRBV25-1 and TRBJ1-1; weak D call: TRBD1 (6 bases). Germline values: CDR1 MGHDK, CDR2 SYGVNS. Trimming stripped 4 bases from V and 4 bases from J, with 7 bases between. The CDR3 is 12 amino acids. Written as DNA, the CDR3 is TGTGCCAGCAGTGGCAGGGGCACTGAAGCTTTCTTT. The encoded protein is CASSGRGTEAFF.

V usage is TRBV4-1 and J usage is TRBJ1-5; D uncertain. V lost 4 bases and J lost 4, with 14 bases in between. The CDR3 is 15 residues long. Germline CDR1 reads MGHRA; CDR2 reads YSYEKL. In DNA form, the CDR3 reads TGCGCCAGCAGCCCCACCGGGAGGGAGAATCAGCCCCAGCATTTT. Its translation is CASSPTGRENQPQHF.

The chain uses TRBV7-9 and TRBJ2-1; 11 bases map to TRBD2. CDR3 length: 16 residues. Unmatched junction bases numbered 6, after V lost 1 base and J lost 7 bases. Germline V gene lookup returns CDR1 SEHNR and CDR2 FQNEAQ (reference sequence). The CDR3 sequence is CASSLELAGVKNEQFF. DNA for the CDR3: TGTGCCAGCAGCTTAGAACTAGCGGGAGTAAAGAATGAGCAGTTCTTC.

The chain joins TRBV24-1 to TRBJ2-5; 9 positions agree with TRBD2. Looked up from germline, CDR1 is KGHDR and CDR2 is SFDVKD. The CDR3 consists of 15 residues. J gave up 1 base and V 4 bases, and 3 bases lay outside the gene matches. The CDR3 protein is CATSEGGGVQETQYF. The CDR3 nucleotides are TGTGCCACCAGTGAAGGCGGGGGGGTCCAAGAGACCCAGTACTTC.

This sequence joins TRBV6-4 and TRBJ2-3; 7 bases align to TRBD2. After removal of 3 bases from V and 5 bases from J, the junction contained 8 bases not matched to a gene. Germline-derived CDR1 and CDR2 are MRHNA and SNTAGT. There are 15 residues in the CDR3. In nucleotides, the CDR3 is TGTGCCAGCAGTGAGAATTATCGGGGGGTAGATACGCAGTATTTT. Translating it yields CASSENYRGVDTQYF.

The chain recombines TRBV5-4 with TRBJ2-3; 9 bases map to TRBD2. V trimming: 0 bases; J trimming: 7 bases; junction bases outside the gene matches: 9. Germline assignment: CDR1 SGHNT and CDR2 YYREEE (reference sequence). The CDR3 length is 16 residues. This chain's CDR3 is CASSLGLADAGNTQYF. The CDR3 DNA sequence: TGTGCCAGCAGCTTGGGACTAGCGGATGCAGGGAATACGCAGTATTTT.